What follows is one T cell receptor beta chain and its context. This entry belongs to a study of blood T cell repertoires in COVID-19. The authors' processing: Amplification of reference gene primers was used by the study to estimate nucleated cell counts. Repertoires were generated with immunoSEQ multiplex PCR, while TCRdb's copy carries only in-frame clones and drops some. The DNA was the basis for D and trimming; V, J and clone size are from that table. In the table there are about 41,000 clones, around 80% of which are singletons. The V end was cut by 6 bases, the J end by 6 bases, with 24 bases between. From germline, CDR1 is SGHTA and CDR2 FQGTGA. CDR3 length: 16 amino acids.

Sequenced: peripheral blood. This chain connects TRBV7-3 to TRBJ2-7, with a possible D match to TRBD1 (7 bases). This clonotype originated in a woman older than 75 with active or convalescent COVID-19. The CDR3: CASSRRGETRPTEQYF. CDR3 bases: TGTGCCAGCAGTCGCAGGGGGGAGACTAGACCTACCGAGCAGTACTTC.